The TCR beta chain described here comes from a study of cytomegalovirus exposure and HLA in healthy donors. V was clipped by 4 bases and J by 7 bases, with 17 bases between them. This CDR3 is built from 15 residues. In germline, CDR1 is SGHRS, CDR2 YFSETQ. Study-wide results and caveats: A later analysis reported that several of the most significant clusters appeared to be linked to common viral pathogens, among them Epstein-Barr virus. Earlier analysis looked at TCR beta V segments, and most were productive about 90% or about 30% of the time.

PCR amplification relied on 60 Vbeta primers (plus 13 Jbeta primers). The repertoire was sequenced with immunoSEQ multiplex PCR; TCRdb's copy has only in-frame clones and lacks some. Of approximately 79,000 clones in the sample, around 79% were seen once. Notes on this clone: Its specificity is not known.

The sequence was collected from a male donor in good health and CMV-seropositive. The chain links TRBV5-1 to TRBJ2-2; D is uncertain. The specimen sequenced was PBMCs. The CDR3 protein is CASSPVGLVGGELFF. The CDR3 bases are TGCGCCAGCAGCCCGGTAGGCCTAGTAGGCGGGGAGCTGTTTTTT. Together with reference TRBV5-1 and TRBJ2-2, the CDR3 gives the full variable domain: KAGVTQTPRYLIKTRGQQVTLSCSPISGHRSVSWYQQTPGQGLQFLFEYFSETQRNKGNFPGRFSGRQFSNSRSEMNVSTLELGDSALYLCASSPVGLVGGELFFGEGSRLTVL.